This T cell receptor (beta chain) appears in the sequencing data of a study of CD8 T cells in Susac syndrome. Overall study findings and caveats: By the study's own acknowledgment, its TCR sequencing and HLA analysis included relatively few individuals.

The V and J ends lost 8 bases and 2 bases respectively, with 16 bases between them. The CDR3 is 14 amino acids. Germline assignment: CDR1 MDHEN and CDR2 SYDVKM. Regarding this clonotype: Its target is unknown.

CD8+ and CD4+ T cells taken from blood had their TCR beta sequenced. The multiple sclerosis control group consisted of treatment-naive patients whose relapsing-remitting disease, which was either stable or active, fulfilled revised McDonald criteria. An input of about 0.5 to 1 ug of RNA was subjected to reverse transcription using random hexamers. The amplification used immunoSEQ multiplex PCR on TCR beta CDR3; it spanned 54 Vbeta and 13 Jbeta. TCRdb passed the immunoSEQ multiplex PCR reads through MiXCR, listing each CDR3 protein once. The table has about 300,000 distinct CDR3 sequences, 89% seen once.

This TCR was recovered from a human donor with multiple sclerosis. The chain employs TRBV28 and TRBJ2-7, with D perhaps given as TRBD1 or TRBD2 (5 bases each). Input material: CD8+ T cells from PBMCs. The CDR3 bases are TGTGCCAGCTCGGTAGGGTCGGGACCCTACGAGCAGTACTTC. Encoded protein: CASSVGSGPYEQYF.